Below are 27 T cell receptor beta chains sequenced from a single sample in a study of blood T cells in healthy people across ages. Primers used in a second PCR of roughly 7 to 11 cycles were a sample-barcoded 5' primer and a J-beta primer mix. TCRdb re-called the 5' RACE reads with MiXCR, one entry per CDR3 protein. In the table there are 1 million to 1.2 million distinct CDR3 sequences, under 40% of which are singletons. The sequenced sample was blood. All receptors derive from a man aged 18 to 35 in good health.

J is TRBJ1-2 and V is TRBV13; tentatively, D is TRBD1 (5 bases). CDR1 is PRHDT and CDR2 is FYEKMQ in the germline V gene (reference sequence). Between the trimmed V and J ends, which lost 5 bases and 10 bases, there was a span of 23 bases. The CDR3 contains 15 residues. The CDR3 here is CASSPRCENGGDYTF. The DNA for the CDR3 is TGTGCCAGCAGCCCCCGATGTGAGAATGGGGGGGACTACACCTTC.

The chain has TRBV6-6 and TRBJ1-1; D is undetermined. CDR3 length: 13 amino acids. Trimming removed 3 bases from V and 3 bases from J, with 8 bases in between. Looked up from germline, CDR1 is MNHNY and CDR2 is SVGAGI (reference sequence). This chain's CDR3 is CASSYLPDTEAFF. CDR3 in DNA: TGTGCCAGCAGTTATCTTCCCGACACTGAAGCTTTCTTT.

This clonotype was observed once. The rearrangement uses TRBV7-3 and TRBJ1-1, with D maybe TRBD1 (5 bases). V was trimmed by 5 bases and J by 6 bases, leaving 19 bases between them. The CDR3 is 15 residues long. Per the germline V gene, CDR1 is SGHTA and CDR2 is FQGTGA. CDR3 in amino acids: CASSPRGGEGSEAFF. The CDR3 coding sequence is TGTGCCAGCAGCCCCCGTGGGGGTGAGGGCTCTGAAGCTTTCTTT.

This sequence joins TRBV4-1 and TRBJ2-3; either TRBD1 or TRBD2 may supply D (5 bases each). The CDR3 runs to 14 residues. Germline CDR1 MGHRA, CDR2 YSYEKL. V was shortened by 2 bases and J by 4 bases, with 10 bases between the two germline ends. CDR3 in amino acids: CASSQTGRADTQYF. The CDR3 nucleotides are TGCGCCAGCAGCCAAACGGGGCGCGCAGATACGCAGTATTTT.

The sample holds a few counts of this clonotype. This chain joins TRBV5-1 and TRBJ2-1; D perhaps matches TRBD2 (6 bases). Germline CDR1 and CDR2: SGHRS and YFSETQ. The V end was cut by 5 bases, the J end by 0 bases, with 18 bases between. CDR3 length equals 17 residues. CDR3 bases: TGCGCCAGCAGGATAGCGCGGGGAAGCGGCTCCTACAATGAGCAGTTCTTC. This sequence encodes CASRIARGSGSYNEQFF.

The chain carries TRBV6-5 and TRBJ1-2; D might be TRBD1 (6 bases). Looked up from germline, CDR1 is MNHEY and CDR2 is SVGAGI. The CDR3 covers 14 residues. Trimming stripped 6 bases from V and 4 bases from J, with 15 bases between. The CDR3 nucleotides read TGTGCCAGCAGCCCCCCAGGGGATGCCTATGGCTACACCTTC. This gives the protein CASSPPGDAYGYTF.

This clonotype has just a few counts. The chain joins TRBV5-6 to TRBJ1-2, with 7 bases fitting TRBD1. The CDR3 covers 17 residues. Germline V lookup: CDR1 SGHDT, CDR2 YYEEEE. Trimming removed 4 bases from V and 5 bases from J; junction bases left unmatched: 17. CDR3 sequence: CASSARDRRWRLYGYTF. The CDR3 nucleotides are TGTGCCAGCAGCGCACGGGACAGAAGGTGGCGGCTTTATGGCTACACCTTC.

This clonotype was seen once. V usage is TRBV12-3 or TRBV12-4 and J usage is TRBJ1-2; D gene uncertain. The V end lost 5 bases, the J end lost 3 bases, and 13 bases lay between the germline ends. The CDR3 has 14 residues. The CDR3: CASSVSVPYYGYTF. The CDR3 nucleotides are TGTGCCAGCAGTGTTTCGGTGCCCTACTATGGCTACACCTTC.

The chain couples TRBV6-6 to TRBJ2-1; D remains ambiguous. V lost 5 bases and J lost 7, with 12 bases in between. Germline V CDR1 and CDR2: MNHNY, SVGAGI (reference sequence). The CDR3 runs to 13 residues. The CDR3 DNA is TGTGCCAGCAGTGTTTACTCCGCTAATGAGCAGTTCTTC. Translation gives CASSVYSANEQFF.

Only a few counts were recorded for this clonotype. This chain uses TRBV20-1 with TRBJ1-4, with 9 positions matching TRBD1. The ends lost 4 bases at V and 8 bases at J; junction bases unmatched: 5. The CDR3 covers 13 residues. Germline V gives CDR1 DFQATT, CDR2 SNEGSKA (reference sequence). In DNA, the CDR3 is TGCAGTGCTACAGGGACAGGGTACGAAAAACTGTTTTTT. It encodes CSATGTGYEKLFF.

This clonotype was detected ten times or more. The V and J genes are TRBV12-3 or TRBV12-4 and TRBJ2-7; D is undetermined. The CDR3 consists of 13 residues. V was pared by 6 bases and J by 2 bases, with 11 bases between. CDR3 amino acids: CASRRTPTYEQYF. CDR3 nucleotide sequence: TGTGCCAGCAGACGAACTCCGACCTACGAGCAGTACTTC.

J is TRBJ1-2 and V is TRBV7-3; tentatively, D is TRBD1 (6 bases). Germline V gives CDR1 SGHTA, CDR2 FQGTGA. The CDR3 is made up of 13 amino acids. V was shortened by 5 bases and J by 6 bases, with 13 bases between the two germline ends. In DNA, the CDR3 is TGTGCCAGCAGCCCCCAACAGGGTAATGGCTACACCTTC. Encoded protein: CASSPQQGNGYTF.

This clonotype was seen a handful of times. The chain links TRBV10-3 to TRBJ1-6; 8 bases align to TRBD1. Germline-derived CDR1 and CDR2 are ENHRY and SYGVKD. This CDR3 spans 15 amino acids. V trimming: 1 base; J trimming: 9 bases; junction bases outside the gene matches: 5. DNA of the CDR3: TGTGCCATCAGTGAGTACGAACAGGGGGGTTCACCCCTCCACTTT. It translates to CAISEYEQGGSPLHF.

This rearrangement joins TRBV20-1 to TRBJ1-1, with D hard to call. Trimming left V 6 bases short and J 6 bases short, with 8 bases between. Germline lookup yields CDR1 DFQATT and CDR2 SNEGSKA (reference sequence). CDR3 length: 10 residues. In nucleotides, the CDR3 is TGCAGTGCCCCGGGCGCTGAAGCTTTCTTT. Translating it yields CSAPGAEAFF.

The chain employs TRBV20-1 and TRBJ1-1; D is uncertain. The CDR3 contains 11 residues. The V gene's germline CDR1 is DFQATT and CDR2 SNEGSKA (reference sequence). Deletions cut 6 bases from V and 7 bases from J, with 12 bases between. CDR3 protein: CSARTVSEAFF. CDR3 nucleotides: TGCAGTGCCAGGACGGTGAGTGAAGCTTTCTTT.

J is TRBJ1-5 and V is TRBV7-2; D call uncertain. The V gene lost 3 bases and the J gene lost 10 bases, with 13 bases spanning the gap. CDR1 is SGHTA and CDR2 is FQGNSA in the germline V gene. This CDR3 has 13 amino acids. CDR3 in amino acids: CASSLELGLPQHF. The CDR3 DNA reads as TGTGCCAGCAGCTTGGAGCTAGGATTACCCCAGCATTTT.

This sequence joins TRBV3-1 and TRBJ1-1, with a possible D match to TRBD1 (5 bases). V was shortened by 4 bases and J by 5 bases, with 17 bases between the two germline ends. CDR1 is LGHDT, CDR2 YNNKEL, per germline (reference sequence). The CDR3 has 15 amino acids. The CDR3 nucleotides are TGTGCCAGCAGCCCTCGCCGGGGGGTAAGGACTGAAGCTTTCTTT. Protein product: CASSPRRGVRTEAFF.

J is TRBJ2-1 and V is TRBV9; D is possibly TRBD2 (5 bases). V lost 2 bases and J lost 13, with 19 bases in between. Germline V gene sequence: CDR1 SGDLS, CDR2 YYNGEE. The CDR3 loop spans 14 amino acids. In DNA, the CDR3 is TGTGCCAGCAGCGTTAGTAGTCGGGAAGAGACCCAGTTCTTC. This encodes CASSVSSREETQFF.

This sequence joins TRBV6-2 or TRBV6-3 and TRBJ1-1; no definite D call. CDR3 size: 14 residues. CDR1 MNHEY and CDR2 SVGEGT come from the germline V gene. Trimming cost V 7 bases and J 3 bases, with 15 bases left between them. The CDR3 region is CASTPPLWDTEAFF. The CDR3 DNA is TGTGCCAGCACCCCGCCTTTGTGGGACACTGAAGCTTTCTTT.

The chain links TRBV10-3 to TRBJ2-1, with 8 bases fitting TRBD2. Germline CDR1 and CDR2: ENHRY and SYGVKD. This CDR3 region has 15 residues. V was clipped by 0 bases and J by 5 bases; unmatched bases: 3. The DNA of the CDR3 is TGTGCCATCAGTGAGTCGACGGGGGGGGACAATGAGCAGTTCTTC. This encodes CAISESTGGDNEQFF.

The chain recombines TRBV10-3 with TRBJ1-1; 7 positions agree with TRBD1. Per germline, CDR1 ENHRY and CDR2 SYGVKD. The V and J ends lost 5 bases and 2 bases, in that order; junction bases with no gene match: 2. This CDR3 has 13 residues. The CDR3 reads CAISPGGNTEAFF. The CDR3 nucleotides read TGTGCCATCAGTCCAGGGGGAAACACTGAAGCTTTCTTT.

This clonotype was detected ten times or more. The CDR3 is CASSPRLISETQYF. CDR3 DNA sequence: TGTGCCAGCAGCCCTCGGTTGATCTCTGAGACCCAGTACTTC. The V call is TRBV7-2, the J call TRBJ2-5; the D is unclear. There are 14 residues in the CDR3. V shed 5 bases and J shed 5 bases, with 15 bases lying between them. Germline lookup yields CDR1 SGHTA and CDR2 FQGNSA.

This clonotype was counted only a few times. This sequence joins TRBV20-1 and TRBJ2-5; no firm D call. CDR1 and CDR2 (germline): DFQATT, SNEGSKA (reference sequence). The V gene lost 1 base and the J gene lost 3 bases, with 9 bases spanning the gap. The CDR3 has 13 amino acids. In DNA, the CDR3 is TGCAGTGCTAGAGTTAGCCGGGAAGAGACCCAGTACTTC. Protein product: CSARVSREETQYF.

This clonotype was observed a few times. This chain's CDR3 is CASSSEAGGSNEQFF. The DNA for the CDR3 is TGTGCCAGCAGCTCCGAAGCGGGGGGGTCTAATGAGCAGTTCTTC. V and J are TRBV7-2 and TRBJ2-1, with 10 bases lining up with TRBD2. The CDR3 covers 15 residues. The J segment lost 7 bases and the V segment lost 4 bases, leaving 7 bases of the junction unmatched. Looked up from germline, CDR1 is SGHTA and CDR2 is FQGNSA.

As to this clonotype: A read error is possible here, since a much larger clone lies one base away. The chain carries TRBV3-1 and TRBJ2-3; 10 positions agree with TRBD2. Trimming cost V 4 bases and J 2 bases; bases outside gene matches: 6. This CDR3 contains 16 residues. Germline V CDR1 and CDR2: LGHDT, YNNKEL (reference sequence). The CDR3 DNA reads TGTGCCAGCAGCCCCCACCTAGCGGGGGACACAGATACGCAGTATTTT. This sequence encodes CASSPHLAGDTDTQYF.

The chain combines TRBV4-3 with TRBJ2-5, with D possibly being TRBD2 (6 bases). Germline V gene sequence: CDR1 LGHNA, CDR2 YSLEER. This CDR3 region has 14 residues. Trimming removed 1 base at V and 3 bases at J, with 9 bases between. This chain's CDR3 is CASSQGRGKETQYF. CDR3 coding DNA: TGCGCCAGCAGCCAAGGACGGGGGAAAGAGACCCAGTACTTC.

This sequence joins TRBV6-5 and TRBJ1-2; 8 bases map to TRBD1. The CDR3 runs to 14 residues. J was trimmed by 6 bases and V by 4 bases; bases with no gene match: 7. Per the germline V gene, CDR1 is MNHEY and CDR2 is SVGAGI. The CDR3 reads CASSSGGVVDGYTF. CDR3 in DNA: TGTGCCAGCAGTTCAGGGGGCGTAGTCGATGGCTACACCTTC.